What follows are 17 T cell receptor beta chains derived from one specimen sequenced in a study of CD8+ T cells in alopecia areata. Noted treatment: oral pan-JAK inhibitor, 5-10 mg twice daily. Isolated RNA was reverse transcribed into cDNA used as the sequencing template. Libraries were prepared by immunoSEQ multiplex PCR; TCRdb keeps only in-frame clonotypes and omits some of them. This sample has about 110,000 clones, with 56% found just once. Material: CD4+ T cells sorted from blood, obtained at week 24, from a patient treated with tofacitinib. The receptors were gathered from a human donor with alopecia areata.

The chain couples TRBV4-1 to TRBJ1-2, with D possibly TRBD1 on 5 matching bases. Germline-derived CDR1 and CDR2 are MGHRA and YSYEKL. V was cut by 0 bases and J by 4 bases, with 9 bases left in between. The CDR3 contains 14 residues. The CDR3 coding sequence is TGCGCCAGCAGCCAAGAAACAGGAACCTATGGCTACACCTTC. It codes for CASSQETGTYGYTF.

The chain uses TRBV30 and TRBJ1-2; D gene unclear. Trimming shortened V by 3 bases and J by 4 bases, and 6 bases separated the two germline ends. The germline gives CDR1 GTSNPN, CDR2 SVGIG (reference sequence). There are 11 residues in the CDR3. The CDR3 here is CAWSWGYGYTF. The CDR3 DNA is TGTGCCTGGAGCTGGGGCTATGGCTACACCTTC.

This clone turned up a few times. The chain recombines TRBV29-1 with TRBJ1-5; D gene uncertain. Trimming removed 6 bases at V and 3 bases at J, with 12 bases between. This CDR3 is 13 amino acids long. Germline V gene lookup returns CDR1 SQVTM and CDR2 ANQGSEA. CDR3 sequence reads: CSVRAGVNQPQHF. CDR3 bases: TGCAGCGTGAGAGCTGGGGTCAATCAGCCCCAGCATTTT.

This chain joins TRBV7-2 and TRBJ2-5, with 9 bases aligning to TRBD2. The CDR3 has 14 residues. Germline lookup yields CDR1 SGHTA and CDR2 FQGNSA. J lost 2 bases, V lost 9 bases, and 7 bases had no gene match. The CDR3 is CASPGTSSQETQYF. DNA for the CDR3: TGTGCCAGTCCCGGGACTAGCTCGCAAGAGACCCAGTACTTC.

With respect to this clone: This clone may be a read error of a much larger clone one base away. Other DNA sequences within the sample encode an identical CDR3. The chain has TRBV7-9 and TRBJ2-6, with D uncertain. The CDR3 runs to 13 residues. Trimming took 3 bases from V and 1 from J, leaving 1 base between them. From germline, CDR1 is SEHNR and CDR2 FQNEAQ (reference sequence). CDR3 coding DNA: TGTGCCAGCAGCTTTTCTGGGGCCAACGTCCTGACTTTC. Translating it yields CASSFSGANVLTF.

The gene calls are TRBV30 and TRBJ2-4, with TRBD2 as a possible D gene (5 bases). Germline V gene sequence: CDR1 GTSNPN, CDR2 SVGIG (reference sequence). The CDR3 consists of 19 residues. The V and J ends lost 1 base and 0 bases respectively, with 22 bases between them. The CDR3 DNA follows: TGTGCCTGGAGTGCGGACGGCGGGTCAACGGGGATAGCCAAAAACATTCAGTACTTC. This sequence encodes CAWSADGGSTGIAKNIQYF.

Only a few counts were recorded for this clone. The same CDR3 can be traced to other DNA sequences in this sample. V is TRBV18 and J is TRBJ1-2; TRBD1 is a possible D gene (5 bases). V gave up 3 bases and J gave up 0 bases, with 8 bases separating them. Per germline, CDR1 KGHSH and CDR2 LQKENI. This CDR3 spans 14 amino acids. The DNA for the CDR3 is TGTGCCAGCTCACCTACAGGAGCTAACTATGGCTACACCTTC. This sequence encodes CASSPTGANYGYTF.

The J gene is TRBJ2-7, the V gene TRBV2; 8 bases line up with TRBD1. The CDR3 runs 14 residues. Per the germline V gene, CDR1 is SNHLY and CDR2 is FYNNEI. Losses at the gene ends were 5 bases for V and 7 bases for J; bases not matched to a gene: 10. The CDR3 bases are TGTGCCAGCAGTTTACAGGGGGGCCCTGGGGAGCAGTACTTC. It specifies CASSLQGGPGEQYF.

This clone was found once. This chain uses TRBV5-1 with TRBJ2-7, with 7 positions matching TRBD1. This CDR3 has 14 amino acids. The J segment lost 2 bases and the V segment lost 4 bases, leaving 6 bases of the junction unmatched. Germline loops: CDR1 SGHRS, CDR2 YFSETQ. The CDR3 sequence is CASSRGGRPYEQYF. For the CDR3, the DNA is TGCGCCAGCAGCCGAGGGGGCAGGCCCTACGAGCAGTACTTC.

Only one count was recorded for this clone. The chain recombines TRBV18 with TRBJ1-1; unclear D gene. The CDR3 is 14 residues long. Trimming left V 4 bases short and J 3 bases short, with 12 bases between. Germline values: CDR1 KGHSH, CDR2 LQKENI. The CDR3: CASSRAATDTEAFF. CDR3 coding DNA: TGTGCCAGCTCACGGGCAGCCACAGACACTGAAGCTTTCTTT.

The chain employs TRBV30 and TRBJ1-2; D perhaps matches TRBD1 (5 bases). Germline CDR1 is GTSNPN and CDR2 is SVGIG (reference sequence). The CDR3 consists of 13 residues. Trimming pared 0 bases from V and 7 bases from J, leaving 12 bases between. Here the CDR3 reads CAWSVGDGSGYTF. Written as DNA, the CDR3 is TGTGCCTGGAGTGTAGGGGATGGGAGTGGCTACACCTTC.

This clone showed up just a few times. The V and J genes are TRBV4-2 and TRBJ2-3, with D possibly being TRBD2 (6 bases). This CDR3 has 16 amino acids. Trimming stripped 4 bases from V and 1 base from J, with 15 bases between. Germline CDR1 and CDR2: LGHNA and YNFKEQ. Here the CDR3 DNA reads TGTGCCAGCAGCCCTAAGGCCGGGGGACGCACAGATACGCAGTATTTT. It yields the protein CASSPKAGGRTDTQYF.

This clone was observed a few times. The chain combines TRBV29-1 with TRBJ2-5; D may be TRBD2 (5 bases). The germline CDR1 and CDR2 sequences are SQVTM and ANQGSEA. The CDR3 covers 13 residues. Trimming removed 8 bases at V and 2 bases at J, with 15 bases between. The CDR3 sequence: CSLPGWNQETQYF. The CDR3 DNA sequence: TGCAGCCTTCCGGGGTGGAATCAAGAGACCCAGTACTTC.

The chain links TRBV27 to TRBJ2-7; possibly TRBD1 for D (5 bases). The CDR3 spans 15 residues. Germline V gene sequence: CDR1 MNHEY, CDR2 SMNVEV (reference sequence). Trimming left V 5 bases short and J 3 bases short, with 17 bases between. The CDR3 here is CASSPTGIGDYEQYF. In DNA form, the CDR3 reads TGTGCCAGCAGTCCAACAGGTATTGGGGACTACGAGCAGTACTTC.

The gene calls are TRBV25-1 and TRBJ2-5; D perhaps matches TRBD2 (6 bases). CDR3 length: 15 amino acids. V was pared by 6 bases and J by 4 bases, with 18 bases between. The germline V gene has CDR1 MGHDK and CDR2 SYGVNS. CDR3 DNA: TGTGCCAGCAGCCCTTTCAACGGAGGGCGAGAGACCCAGTACTTC. It yields the protein CASSPFNGGRETQYF.

The chain carries TRBV9 and TRBJ1-1; D gene uncertain. From germline, CDR1 is SGDLS and CDR2 YYNGEE. The CDR3 consists of 13 residues. Trimming took 0 bases from V and 2 from J, leaving 5 bases between them. Here the CDR3 reads CASSVEGNTEAFF. The CDR3 DNA reads TGTGCCAGCAGCGTAGAGGGAAACACTGAAGCTTTCTTT.

The rearrangement links TRBV19 to TRBJ2-5, with TRBD1 as a possible D gene (6 bases). CDR3 length equals 16 residues. Germline CDR1 is LNHDA and CDR2 is SQIVND (reference sequence). The V end was cut by 5 bases, the J end by 5 bases, with 21 bases between. CDR3 nucleotides: TGTGCCAGTAGTCCCAAGGGGGTCTCAATTTGGGAGACCCAGTACTTC. Its protein is CASSPKGVSIWETQYF.